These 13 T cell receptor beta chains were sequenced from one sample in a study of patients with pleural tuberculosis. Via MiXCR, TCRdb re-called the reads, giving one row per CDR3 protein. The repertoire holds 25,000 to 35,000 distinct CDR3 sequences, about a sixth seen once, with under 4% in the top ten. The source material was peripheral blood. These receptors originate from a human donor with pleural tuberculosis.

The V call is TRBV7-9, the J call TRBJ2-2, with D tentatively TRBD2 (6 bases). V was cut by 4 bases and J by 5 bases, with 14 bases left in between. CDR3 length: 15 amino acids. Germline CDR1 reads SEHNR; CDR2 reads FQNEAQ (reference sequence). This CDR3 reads CASSSRGGETGELFF. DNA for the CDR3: TGTGCCAGCAGCTCCAGAGGAGGGGAGACCGGGGAGCTGTTTTTT.

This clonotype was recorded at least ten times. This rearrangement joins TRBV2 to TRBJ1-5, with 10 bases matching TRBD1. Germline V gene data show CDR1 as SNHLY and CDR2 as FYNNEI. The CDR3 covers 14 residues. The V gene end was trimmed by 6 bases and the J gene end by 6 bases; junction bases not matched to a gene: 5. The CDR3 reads CASRTGGSGQPQHF. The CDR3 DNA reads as TGTGCCAGCAGGACAGGGGGCAGCGGTCAGCCCCAGCATTTT. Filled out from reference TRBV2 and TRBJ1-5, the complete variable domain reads EPEVTQTPSHQVTQMGQEVILRCVPISNHLYFYWYRQILGQKVEFLVSFYNNEISEKSEIFDDQFSVERPDGSNFTLKIRSTKLEDSAMYFCASRTGGSGQPQHFGDGTRLSIL.

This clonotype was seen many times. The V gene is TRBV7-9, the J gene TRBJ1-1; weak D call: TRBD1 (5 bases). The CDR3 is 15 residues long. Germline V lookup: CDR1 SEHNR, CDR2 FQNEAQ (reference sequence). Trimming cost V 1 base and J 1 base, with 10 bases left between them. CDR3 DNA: TGTGCCAGCAGCTTAGAAGAGGGGCCGAACACTGAAGCTTTCTTT. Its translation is CASSLEEGPNTEAFF.

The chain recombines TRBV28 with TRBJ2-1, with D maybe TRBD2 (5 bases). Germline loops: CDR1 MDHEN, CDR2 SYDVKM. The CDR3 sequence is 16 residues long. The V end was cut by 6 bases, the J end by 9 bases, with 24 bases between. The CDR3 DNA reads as TGTGCCAGCAGGGATCCGACCGAGGGCCTGGTGAGTGAGCAGTTCTTC. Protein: CASRDPTEGLVSEQFF.

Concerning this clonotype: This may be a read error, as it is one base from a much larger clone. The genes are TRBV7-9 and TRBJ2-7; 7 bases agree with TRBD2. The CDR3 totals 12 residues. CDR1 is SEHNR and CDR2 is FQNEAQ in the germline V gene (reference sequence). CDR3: CANSGDGYEQYF. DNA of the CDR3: TGTGCCAACAGCGGGGACGGCTACGAGCAGTACTTC.

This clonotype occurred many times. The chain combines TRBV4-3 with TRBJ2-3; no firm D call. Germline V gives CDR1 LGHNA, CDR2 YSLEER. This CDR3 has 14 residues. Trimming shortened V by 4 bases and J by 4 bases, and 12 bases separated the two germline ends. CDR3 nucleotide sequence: TGCGCCAGCAGCCCTCGGATTTTCGCAGATACGCAGTATTTT. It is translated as CASSPRIFADTQYF.

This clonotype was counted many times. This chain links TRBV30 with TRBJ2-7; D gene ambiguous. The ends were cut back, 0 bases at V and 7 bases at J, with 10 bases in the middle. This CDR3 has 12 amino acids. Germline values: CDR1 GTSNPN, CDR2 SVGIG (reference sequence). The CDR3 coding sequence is TGTGCCTGGAGTGTACTGGGAAATGAGCAGTACTTC. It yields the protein CAWSVLGNEQYF. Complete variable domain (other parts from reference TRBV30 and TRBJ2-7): SQTIHQWPATLVQPVGSPLSLECTVEGTSNPNLYWYRQAAGRGLQLLFYSVGIGQISSEVPQNLSASRPQDRQFILSSKKLLLSDSGFYLCAWSVLGNEQYFGPGTRLTVT.

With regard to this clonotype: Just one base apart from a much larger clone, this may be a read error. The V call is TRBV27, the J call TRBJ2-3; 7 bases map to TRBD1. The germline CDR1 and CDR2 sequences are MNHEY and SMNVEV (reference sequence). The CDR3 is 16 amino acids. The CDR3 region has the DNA TGTGCCGGCAGTACTAAGGGACAGCTTGGCACAGATACGCAGTATTTT. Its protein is CAGSTKGQLGTDTQYF.

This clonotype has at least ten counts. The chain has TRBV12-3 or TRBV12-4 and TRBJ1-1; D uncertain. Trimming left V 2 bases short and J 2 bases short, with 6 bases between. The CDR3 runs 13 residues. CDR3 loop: CASSLTINTEAFF. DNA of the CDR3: TGTGCCAGCAGTTTAACGATAAACACTGAAGCTTTCTTT.

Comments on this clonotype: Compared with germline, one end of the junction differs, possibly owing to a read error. CDR3 in DNA: TGTGCCAGCAGTGCTGGGACAAACTACAATGGGCAGCTCTTC. It codes for CASSAGTNYNGQLF. The rearrangement uses TRBV6-4 and TRBJ2-1, with TRBD1 as a possible D gene (6 bases). The germline V gene encodes CDR1 MRHNA and CDR2 SNTAGT. The CDR3 runs 14 residues.

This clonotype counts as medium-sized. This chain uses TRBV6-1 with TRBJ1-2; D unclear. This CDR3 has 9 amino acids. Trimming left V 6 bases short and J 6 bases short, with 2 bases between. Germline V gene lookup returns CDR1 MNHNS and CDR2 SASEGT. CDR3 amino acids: CASRNGYTF. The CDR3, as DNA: TGTGCCAGCAGGAATGGCTACACCTTC.

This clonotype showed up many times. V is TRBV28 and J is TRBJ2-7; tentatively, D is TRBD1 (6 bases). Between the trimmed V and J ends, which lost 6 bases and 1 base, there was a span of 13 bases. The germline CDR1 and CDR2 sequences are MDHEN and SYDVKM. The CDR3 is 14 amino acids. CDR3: CASSRDTGSYEQYF. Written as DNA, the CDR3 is TGTGCCAGCAGCCGTGATACAGGGTCCTACGAGCAGTACTTC.

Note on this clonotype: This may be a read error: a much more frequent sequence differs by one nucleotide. In DNA form, the CDR3 reads TGTGCCAGCAGTGGAACCGGGAGTTACAATAAGCAGTCCTTC. Translated: CASSGTGSYNKQSF. The gene calls are TRBV25-1 and TRBJ2-1; the D gene is possibly TRBD2 (6 bases). Germline V lookup: CDR1 MGHDK, CDR2 SYGVNS. The CDR3 covers 14 residues.